The rows below give T cell receptor beta chains drawn from one sample of a study of blood T cell repertoires in COVID-19. The table came from immunoSEQ multiplex PCR; TCRdb's copy has only in-frame clones and leaves some out. The data contain some 190,000 clones, roughly 81% of them seen just once; the ten biggest clones take up roughly 11%. Sequencing was done on a sample of peripheral blood. The source of these receptors is a woman aged 35 to 49 with COVID-19, enrolled during active disease. Each CDR3 is given with its conserved first and last residue. The order of the fields is J gene, clone size, V gene, D gene, CDR3 DNA, CDR3 protein. A D gene is named only where the DNA matches it firmly. Clone size is stated in some rows and not others, as once, few, many or a class when expanded.

j_call: TRBJ2-3
clone_size: -
v_call: TRBV13
d_call: TRBD1
cdr3_nt: TGTGCCAGCGGTCCTCGGACAGGTAGCACAGATACGCAGTATTTT
cdr3_aa: CASGPRTGSTDTQYF

j_call: TRBJ1-1
clone_size: -
v_call: TRBV11-2
d_call: -
cdr3_nt: TGTGCCAGCAGCTTAGCCCCATTTGAAGCTTTCTTT
cdr3_aa: CASSLAPFEAFF

j_call: TRBJ2-1
clone_size: -
v_call: TRBV19
d_call: -
cdr3_nt: TGTGCCAGTAGTCTCGGGGGGCGGTACAATGAGCAGTTCTTC
cdr3_aa: CASSLGGRYNEQFF

j_call: TRBJ1-2
clone_size: -
v_call: TRBV28
d_call: TRBD1
cdr3_nt: TGTGCCAGCAGTTACCCGTCCGGCCCCGGACAGGGTAGGTATGGCTACACCTTC
cdr3_aa: CASSYPSGPGQGRYGYTF

j_call: TRBJ2-5
clone_size: -
v_call: TRBV4-2
d_call: -
cdr3_nt: TGTGCCAGCAGCCAACCATTGGAGACCCAGTACTTC
cdr3_aa: CASSQPLETQYF

j_call: TRBJ2-7
clone_size: -
v_call: TRBV18
d_call: TRBD1
cdr3_nt: TGTGCCAGCTCAACCGGGACAGGGGATGGGCAGTACTTC
cdr3_aa: CASSTGTGDGQYF

j_call: TRBJ2-1
clone_size: -
v_call: TRBV9
d_call: -
cdr3_nt: TGTGCCAGCAGCGTAGAGAGCTCCTACAATGAGCAGTTCTTC
cdr3_aa: CASSVESSYNEQFF

j_call: TRBJ2-7
clone_size: -
v_call: TRBV5-1
d_call: TRBD2
cdr3_nt: TGCGCCAGCAGAACTAGCGGGAATGGTTACGAGCAGTACTTC
cdr3_aa: CASRTSGNGYEQYF

j_call: TRBJ1-6
clone_size: -
v_call: TRBV9
d_call: TRBD1
cdr3_nt: TGTGCCAGCAGCGCAGGGACAGGTGGTTCACCCCTCCACTTT
cdr3_aa: CASSAGTGGSPLHF

j_call: TRBJ1-1
clone_size: -
v_call: TRBV6-5
d_call: -
cdr3_nt: TGTGCCAGCAGGCACGACAAGGCCGACACTGAAGCTTTCTTT
cdr3_aa: CASRHDKADTEAFF

j_call: TRBJ1-1
clone_size: -
v_call: TRBV18
d_call: -
cdr3_nt: TGTGCCAGCTCGGTTCGTCAGATGAACACTGAAGCTTTCTTT
cdr3_aa: CASSVRQMNTEAFF

j_call: TRBJ2-3
clone_size: -
v_call: TRBV27
d_call: TRBD2
cdr3_nt: TGTGCCAGCAGTCCACCGGGACTAGACACAGATACGCAGTATTTT
cdr3_aa: CASSPPGLDTDTQYF

j_call: TRBJ1-1
clone_size: -
v_call: TRBV19
d_call: -
cdr3_nt: TGTGCCACCCTGACTGCGAACACTGAAGCTTTCTTT
cdr3_aa: CATLTANTEAFF

j_call: TRBJ2-1
clone_size: -
v_call: TRBV4-1
d_call: -
cdr3_nt: TGCGCCAGCAGCCAAGCCAGGAACACCTACAATGAGCAGTTCTTC
cdr3_aa: CASSQARNTYNEQFF

j_call: TRBJ2-3
clone_size: -
v_call: TRBV29-1
d_call: -
cdr3_nt: TGCAGCGTTGATATCGCTAGCAGACGCACAGATACGCAGTATTTT
cdr3_aa: CSVDIASRRTDTQYF

j_call: TRBJ1-6
clone_size: -
v_call: TRBV30
d_call: -
cdr3_nt: TGTGCCTGTTTGGCCGCCGCTGGTTCACCCCTCCACTTT
cdr3_aa: CACLAAAGSPLHF

j_call: TRBJ1-5
clone_size: -
v_call: TRBV28
d_call: TRBD1
cdr3_nt: TGTGCCAGCAAGTTTCTTGGACAGGGCGGCTATAGCAATCAGCCCCAGCATTTT
cdr3_aa: CASKFLGQGGYSNQPQHF

j_call: TRBJ1-5
clone_size: -
v_call: TRBV2
d_call: -
cdr3_nt: TGTGCCAGCAGCCCCGACAGGACCGATCAGCCCCAGCATTTT
cdr3_aa: CASSPDRTDQPQHF

j_call: TRBJ2-1
clone_size: once
v_call: TRBV18
d_call: -
cdr3_nt: TGTGCCAGCTCCCGCTGGGAGTTTAGCTCCTACAATGAGCAGTTCTTC
cdr3_aa: CASSRWEFSSYNEQFF

j_call: TRBJ1-5
clone_size: -
v_call: TRBV18
d_call: -
cdr3_nt: TGTGCCAGCTCACCAAGCGGACGTGGCAATCAGCCCCAGCATTTT
cdr3_aa: CASSPSGRGNQPQHF

j_call: TRBJ2-1
clone_size: once
v_call: TRBV19
d_call: TRBD2
cdr3_nt: TGTGCCAGTAGTCAAAGCGGGGGTTACAATGAGCAGTTCTTC
cdr3_aa: CASSQSGGYNEQFF

j_call: TRBJ2-1
clone_size: -
v_call: TRBV5-1
d_call: -
cdr3_nt: TGCGCCAGCAGCTTGGCCGGACAGACATACAATGAGCAGTTCTTC
cdr3_aa: CASSLAGQTYNEQFF

j_call: TRBJ2-3
clone_size: -
v_call: TRBV10-3
d_call: TRBD2
cdr3_nt: TGTGCCATCCAGGACCTAGCGGGATATAGTACGCAGTATTTT
cdr3_aa: CAIQDLAGYSTQYF

j_call: TRBJ1-1
clone_size: -
v_call: TRBV6-6
d_call: -
cdr3_nt: TGTGCCAGCAGTTATGGCGGCACTGAAGCTTTCTTT
cdr3_aa: CASSYGGTEAFF

j_call: TRBJ1-4
clone_size: few
v_call: TRBV18
d_call: TRBD1
cdr3_nt: TGTGCCAGCTCACCATGGGACAGCAGTAATGAAAAACTGTTTTTT
cdr3_aa: CASSPWDSSNEKLFF

j_call: TRBJ1-6
clone_size: -
v_call: TRBV28
d_call: -
cdr3_nt: TGTGCCAGCAGTCTGGACTCTGGGTCACCCCTCCACTTT
cdr3_aa: CASSLDSGSPLHF

j_call: TRBJ2-7
clone_size: -
v_call: TRBV11-2
d_call: TRBD1
cdr3_nt: TGTGCCAGCAGCCGCACGGTAGGGACAGGGCCTTCTGGCGAGCAGTACTTC
cdr3_aa: CASSRTVGTGPSGEQYF

j_call: TRBJ2-2
clone_size: -
v_call: TRBV2
d_call: TRBD1
cdr3_nt: TGTGCCAGCAGTGTGGGCACAGGGGCCATCACCGGGGAGCTGTTTTTT
cdr3_aa: CASSVGTGAITGELFF

j_call: TRBJ2-1
clone_size: -
v_call: TRBV4-1
d_call: -
cdr3_nt: TGCGCCAGCAGCCAAGCCTCTTACAATGAGCAGTTCTTC
cdr3_aa: CASSQASYNEQFF

j_call: TRBJ2-1
clone_size: -
v_call: TRBV6-1
d_call: TRBD2
cdr3_nt: TGTGCCAGCAGTGAAAGCTCGGGGGGGCGTAATGAGCAGTTCTTC
cdr3_aa: CASSESSGGRNEQFF

j_call: TRBJ2-1
clone_size: -
v_call: TRBV4-1
d_call: -
cdr3_nt: TGCGCCAGCAGCCCCGAGTGGGCTAGCCTCCGTGAGCAGTTCTTC
cdr3_aa: CASSPEWASLREQFF

j_call: TRBJ2-4
clone_size: -
v_call: TRBV6-5
d_call: -
cdr3_nt: TGTGCCAGCAGTTCACCTCCACGGAACATTCAGTACTTC
cdr3_aa: CASSSPPRNIQYF

j_call: TRBJ1-1
clone_size: -
v_call: TRBV3-1/TRBV3-2
d_call: TRBD1
cdr3_nt: TGTGCCAGCAGCCAAGGGACAGGGGGGAACACTGAAGCTTTCTTT
cdr3_aa: CASSQGTGGNTEAFF

j_call: TRBJ2-7
clone_size: -
v_call: TRBV4-1
d_call: TRBD2
cdr3_nt: TGCGCCAGCAGTCCCCATAGCGGGAATCGGTACGAGCAGTACTTC
cdr3_aa: CASSPHSGNRYEQYF

j_call: TRBJ1-5
clone_size: -
v_call: TRBV10-2
d_call: -
cdr3_nt: TGCGCCAGCAGTGAGGCAGGGAATCAGCCCCAGCATTTT
cdr3_aa: CASSEAGNQPQHF

j_call: TRBJ2-1
clone_size: -
v_call: TRBV19
d_call: TRBD2
cdr3_nt: TGTGCCAGTATGAGACTAGCCGACAATGAGCAGTTCTTC
cdr3_aa: CASMRLADNEQFF

j_call: TRBJ2-5
clone_size: -
v_call: TRBV9
d_call: -
cdr3_nt: TGTGCCAGCAGCGCCCCCGGTCCAGCGGCAACCCAAGAGACCCAGTACTTC
cdr3_aa: CASSAPGPAATQETQYF

j_call: TRBJ2-2
clone_size: -
v_call: TRBV29-1
d_call: TRBD2
cdr3_nt: TGCAGCGTTGGAGGTAGCGGGAGCGGGGAGCTGTTTTTT
cdr3_aa: CSVGGSGSGELFF

j_call: TRBJ2-5
clone_size: -
v_call: TRBV19
d_call: TRBD2
cdr3_nt: TGTGCCAGTAGTATTTTGGCGGGGGGGCCCGAGACCCAGTACTTC
cdr3_aa: CASSILAGGPETQYF

j_call: TRBJ2-5
clone_size: -
v_call: TRBV19
d_call: -
cdr3_nt: TGTGCCAGTAGTATTTTAGGGGGGGAGCAGGAGACCCAGTACTTC
cdr3_aa: CASSILGGEQETQYF

j_call: TRBJ2-3
clone_size: -
v_call: TRBV11-1
d_call: -
cdr3_nt: TGTGCCAGCAGCCCAACTAGGTTCCCCACAGATACGCAGTATTTT
cdr3_aa: CASSPTRFPTDTQYF

j_call: TRBJ1-5
clone_size: -
v_call: TRBV27
d_call: -
cdr3_nt: TGTGCCAGCAGTCGGGCCGCGGGGCAGCCCCAGCATTTT
cdr3_aa: CASSRAAGQPQHF

j_call: TRBJ1-2
clone_size: -
v_call: TRBV2
d_call: -
cdr3_nt: TGTGCCAGCACTTGGGGGGGGGAGACCGATTATGGCTACACCTTC
cdr3_aa: CASTWGGETDYGYTF

j_call: TRBJ2-3
clone_size: -
v_call: TRBV19
d_call: -
cdr3_nt: TGTGCCAGTAGTATCGGCGGCAGGGGAGGGTCAGATACGCAGTATTTT
cdr3_aa: CASSIGGRGGSDTQYF

j_call: TRBJ2-7
clone_size: -
v_call: TRBV19
d_call: -
cdr3_nt: TGTGCCAGTAGTACCTCTCCAACTCGGAGCTACGAGCAGTACTTC
cdr3_aa: CASSTSPTRSYEQYF

j_call: TRBJ1-6
clone_size: -
v_call: TRBV3-1/TRBV3-2
d_call: -
cdr3_nt: TGTGCCAGCAGCCGAGATCAGGGTCTGAATAATTCACCCCTCCACTTT
cdr3_aa: CASSRDQGLNNSPLHF

j_call: TRBJ2-5
clone_size: -
v_call: TRBV7-2
d_call: TRBD2
cdr3_nt: TGTGCCAGCAGCCACGGGACTAGCGGGGTGGCCCAGTACTTC
cdr3_aa: CASSHGTSGVAQYF

j_call: TRBJ2-3
clone_size: -
v_call: TRBV19
d_call: TRBD2
cdr3_nt: TGTGCCAGTAGTATTGGGGGGGACACAGATACGCAGTATTTT
cdr3_aa: CASSIGGDTDTQYF

j_call: TRBJ2-7
clone_size: few
v_call: TRBV5-1
d_call: -
cdr3_nt: TGCGCCAGCAGCCACAAAAATTCGACAGGTTCCTACGAGCAGTACTTC
cdr3_aa: CASSHKNSTGSYEQYF

j_call: TRBJ2-2
clone_size: -
v_call: TRBV29-1
d_call: TRBD2
cdr3_nt: TGCAGCGTACATGGCGGGAGAGGTTCCGGGGAGCTGTTTTTT
cdr3_aa: CSVHGGRGSGELFF

j_call: TRBJ1-6
clone_size: once
v_call: TRBV5-8
d_call: TRBD1
cdr3_nt: TGTGCCAGCAGCTTCGTTGGACAGGGCAATTCACCCCTCCACTTT
cdr3_aa: CASSFVGQGNSPLHF

j_call: TRBJ2-5
clone_size: -
v_call: TRBV4-1
d_call: TRBD2
cdr3_nt: TGCGCCAGCAGCCAAATTGCGTCTAGCGGGGGGGCCGGGGAGACCCAGTACTTC
cdr3_aa: CASSQIASSGGAGETQYF

j_call: TRBJ2-4
clone_size: -
v_call: TRBV5-6
d_call: TRBD1
cdr3_nt: TGTGCCAGCAGCTTCGGGACAGGCTGGGGCAAAAACATTCAGTACTTC
cdr3_aa: CASSFGTGWGKNIQYF

j_call: TRBJ1-4
clone_size: -
v_call: TRBV30
d_call: -
cdr3_nt: TGTGCCTGGTCCAGAAGATCTGAAAAACTGTTTTTT
cdr3_aa: CAWSRRSEKLFF

j_call: TRBJ2-5
clone_size: -
v_call: TRBV7-9
d_call: -
cdr3_nt: TGTGCCAGCAGGGGGGCCCATACGTTTCAAGAGACCCAGTACTTC
cdr3_aa: CASRGAHTFQETQYF

j_call: TRBJ2-1
clone_size: -
v_call: TRBV3-1/TRBV3-2
d_call: TRBD2
cdr3_nt: TGTGCCAGCAGCCAAACTAGCGGGGTCTACAATGAGCAGTTCTTC
cdr3_aa: CASSQTSGVYNEQFF

j_call: TRBJ2-1
clone_size: -
v_call: TRBV24-1
d_call: -
cdr3_nt: TGTGCCACCGGGAGCCTTCTGGGTGAGCAGTTCTTC
cdr3_aa: CATGSLLGEQFF

j_call: TRBJ2-1
clone_size: -
v_call: TRBV29-1
d_call: TRBD2
cdr3_nt: TGCAGCGCCGTGGGGGGTTTGGGCGGGGGGGGAAGCAATGAGCAGTTCTTC
cdr3_aa: CSAVGGLGGGGSNEQFF

j_call: TRBJ1-3
clone_size: -
v_call: TRBV29-1
d_call: TRBD1
cdr3_nt: TGCAGCGCTACAGGGGGCTCTGGAAACACCATATATTTT
cdr3_aa: CSATGGSGNTIYF